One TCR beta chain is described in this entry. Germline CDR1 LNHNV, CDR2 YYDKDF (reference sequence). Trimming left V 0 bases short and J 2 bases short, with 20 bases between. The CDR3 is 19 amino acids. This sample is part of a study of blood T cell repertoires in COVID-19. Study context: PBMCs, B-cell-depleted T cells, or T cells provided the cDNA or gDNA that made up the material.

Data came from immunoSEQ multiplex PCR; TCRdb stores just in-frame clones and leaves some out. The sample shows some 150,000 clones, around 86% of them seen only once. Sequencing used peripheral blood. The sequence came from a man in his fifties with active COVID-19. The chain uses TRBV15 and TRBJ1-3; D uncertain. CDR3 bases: TGTGCCACCAGCAGAGAGGCTGGACGGGGAAGGATTACTGGAAACACCATATATTTT. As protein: CATSREAGRGRITGNTIYF.